The clone carrying this T cell receptor beta chain was counted once. Its antigen remains unidentified. Other DNA sequences in this sample translate to the same CDR3. These data originate in a study of shared clonotypes between healthy human individuals. Findings and limits, study-wide: Relative to memory subsets, naive subsets generally showed larger estimated richness.

Sequencing used immunoSEQ multiplex PCR; TCRdb keeps in-frame clones, though not all of them. Of approximately 1,000,000 clones listed, roughly 80% are singletons. Germline lookup yields CDR1 ENHRY and CDR2 SYGVKD. The CDR3 spans 13 residues. Trimming removed 4 bases from V and 3 bases from J, with 9 bases in between. What was sequenced was memory CD4+ T cells from PBMCs. The subset was: CD45RA-negative fraction. The rearrangement joins TRBV10-3 to TRBJ1-1; maybe TRBD1 (5 bases). The receptor was isolated from a man between 18 and 29 years old in good health. Some clones in this sample may be carry-over from other donors' samples. CDR3 bases: TGTGCCATCAGTGGAGGGGAGGACACTGAAGCTTTCTTT. Translated, it gives CAISGGEDTEAFF.